This record looks at one T cell receptor beta chain sequence and its context. Its specificity is not known. Trimming took off 6 bases at V and 2 bases at J, with 10 bases between the two ends. Germline lookup yields CDR1 MNHNY and CDR2 SVGAGI (reference sequence). This CDR3 has 13 residues. Measured with immunoSEQ multiplex PCR; TCRdb has only the in-frame clones, and not every one. The profile covers 27,000 or so clones, with about 89% appearing a single time and about 1.1% taken by the ten largest. The data belong to a study of T cells in narcolepsy. Study in general: Healthy controls were enrolled alongside patients with narcolepsy type 1 or type 2.

Notes on the study in general: Autoreactive HCRT-specific and TRIB2-specific clonotypes were marked in same-patient CSF-versus-blood CD4+ comparisons.

The J gene is TRBJ1-1, the V gene TRBV6-6; D gene unclear. This receptor was taken from a human donor with narcolepsy. Sequencing was performed on CD45RA- memory CD4+ T cells from PBMCs. The CDR3 nucleotides read TGTGCCAGCAGCAACCGCCCTAACACTGAAGCTTTCTTT. It translates to CASSNRPNTEAFF.